A selection of T cell receptor beta chains follows, all from one sample in a study of blood T cells in healthy people across ages. From the 5' RACE reads, TCRdb called clonotypes with MiXCR, one entry per CDR3 protein. The sample has 850,000 to 1,100,000 distinct CDR3 sequences; approximately 38% are singletons. The sample consisted of blood. These receptors all come from a man aged 18 to 30 in good health. Each CDR3 is given with its conserved first and last residue.

j_call v_call cdr3_aa
TRBJ1-2 TRBV7-2 CASSLVRGAGYGYTF
TRBJ2-3 TRBV9 CASSVASRGRPDTQYF
TRBJ2-7 TRBV10-3 CAISANRGYEQYF
TRBJ1-6 TRBV6-1 CASCLSGQGASPLHF
TRBJ1-4 TRBV7-2 CASSLSGDNEKLFF
TRBJ1-6 TRBV11-1 CASSVSGRALHF
TRBJ1-5 TRBV20-1 CSASGPGAGNQPQHF
TRBJ1-5 TRBV18 CASSPVQEKGQPQHF
TRBJ2-1 TRBV5-1 CASSAMEVEQFF
TRBJ2-1 TRBV20-1 CSASDLSGGAVNEQFF
TRBJ1-6 TRBV6-1 CASSEVVNYNSPLHF
TRBJ2-3 TRBV10-3 CAISESGPPGDTQYF
TRBJ1-1 TRBV13 CASTDWGASDEAFF
TRBJ1-1 TRBV7-9 CASSPVLGDTEAFF
TRBJ1-5 TRBV7-9 CASSPFGGDNQPQHF
TRBJ2-7 TRBV5-5 CASSWANRVTYEQYF
TRBJ1-2 TRBV15 CATSREGLRQGSPNYGYTF
TRBJ2-1 TRBV12-3/TRBV12-4 CASSQRTDNNEQFF
TRBJ1-2 TRBV6-1 CASTVEFGGDYGYTF
TRBJ1-2 TRBV5-1 CASSPPDRNYGYTF
TRBJ2-3 TRBV5-1 CASSSAAGSTDTQYF
TRBJ2-7 TRBV7-8 CASSLGDVLYEQYF
TRBJ2-7 TRBV27 CASSLDRGRFYEQYF
TRBJ1-1 TRBV27 CASSLGMLNTEAFF
TRBJ2-1 TRBV7-2 CASSFGGDDNEQFF
TRBJ2-3 TRBV7-2 CASSLEAPGLTDTQYF
TRBJ2-1 TRBV6-2/TRBV6-3 CASSNPGLANEQFF
TRBJ1-4 TRBV7-2 CASSLAWFRDTSTNEKLFF
TRBJ1-4 TRBV6-1 CASRAARGLSNEKLFF
TRBJ2-7 TRBV27 CASSFGREVYEQYF
TRBJ2-1 TRBV20-1 CSAMAGGHYNEQFF
TRBJ1-2 TRBV7-2 CASSSREGVEYGYTF
TRBJ2-1 TRBV3-1 CASSNTDPTPTYNEQFF
NA TRBV6-1 CASSSGRTALAKNIQYF
TRBJ1-5 TRBV4-1 CASSQSREGFSQPQHF
TRBJ2-3 TRBV6-2/TRBV6-3 CASSYTQATDTQYF
TRBJ1-2 TRBV9 CASSVADTSYGYTF
TRBJ2-1 TRBV7-2 CASSLGLESSEQFF